Here is one T cell receptor (beta chain) with its context. This sample stems from a study of blood T cell repertoires in COVID-19. Study-wide background: The origin of the acute and convalescent COVID-19 samples was the United States, Italy and Spain.

Clones were sequenced by immunoSEQ multiplex PCR, and TCRdb holds only the in-frame ones, with some missing. The sample records under 250,000 clones, over 75% being singletons. The Seattle patients, enrolled during active infection, were followed longitudinally. This CDR3 contains 13 residues. Germline CDR1 and CDR2: SGHTA and FQGNSA. V gave up 1 base and J gave up 1 base, with 4 bases separating them. The clonotype was recovered from a man over 45 with COVID-19, enrolled during active disease. The chain joins TRBV7-2 to TRBJ2-5; D gene uncertain. The sample consisted of peripheral blood. CDR3 bases: TGTGCCAGCAGCTTAGGGGCCCAAGAGACCCAGTACTTC. Translated, it gives CASSLGAQETQYF.